Following are 4 T cell receptor beta chains from one sample sequenced in a study of control samples from healthy donors and cancer patients. The assay was immunoSEQ multiplex PCR, and TCRdb's table has in-frame clones only and misses some. The data show 130,000 or so clones, with more than 70% seen just once and more than 2.5% held by the top ten. The specimen sequenced was blood. The receptors derive from a man aged 45-60 years in good health.

The V and J genes are TRBV15 and TRBJ1-2, with 7 bases lining up with TRBD1. The germline V gene encodes CDR1 LNHNV and CDR2 YYDKDF (reference sequence). This CDR3 has 17 amino acids. The V and J ends lost 0 bases and 5 bases, in that order; junction bases with no gene match: 12. The CDR3 region has the DNA TGTGCCACCAGCAGAGATCTATCCCCCAGCAGGGGGTATGGCTACACCTTC. This gives the protein CATSRDLSPSRGYGYTF. The variable domain in full, with the rest retrieved from reference TRBV15 and TRBJ1-2, is DAMVIQNPRYQVTQFGKPVTLSCSQTLNHNVMYWYQQKSSQAPKLLFHYYDKDFNNEADTPDNFQSRRPNTSFCFLDIRSPGLGDTAMYLCATSRDLSPSRGYGYTFGSGTRLTVV.

This rearrangement joins TRBV28 to TRBJ1-1; 9 bases fit TRBD1. Germline CDR1 MDHEN, CDR2 SYDVKM. J was trimmed by 4 bases and V by 8 bases; bases with no gene match: 23. The CDR3 covers 19 residues. Here the CDR3 reads CASPSGQGTGRGLGTEAFF. The CDR3 nucleotides read TGTGCCAGCCCCTCCGGACAGGGGACCGGGAGGGGTTTGGGCACTGAAGCTTTCTTT.

This chain connects TRBV13 to TRBJ2-7; D gene unclear. This CDR3 region has 14 residues. Trimming took 6 bases from V and 3 from J, leaving 15 bases between them. Germline V gene data show CDR1 as PRHDT and CDR2 as FYEKMQ (reference sequence). CDR3 loop: CASRPWAAYYEQYF. The CDR3, as DNA: TGTGCCAGCAGGCCCTGGGCAGCTTACTACGAGCAGTACTTC.

The chain carries TRBV3-1 (or the pseudogene TRBV3-2) and TRBJ1-4, with 7 bases aligning to TRBD1. Trimming removed 5 bases from V and 8 bases from J; junction bases left unmatched: 23. Germline loops: CDR1 LGHDT, CDR2 YNNKEL (reference sequence). This CDR3 has 19 residues. The CDR3 region is CASSSNRDREGGLGEKLFF. The CDR3 region has the DNA TGTGCCAGCAGCTCTAATCGAGACAGGGAAGGGGGCTTGGGCGAAAAACTGTTTTTT.